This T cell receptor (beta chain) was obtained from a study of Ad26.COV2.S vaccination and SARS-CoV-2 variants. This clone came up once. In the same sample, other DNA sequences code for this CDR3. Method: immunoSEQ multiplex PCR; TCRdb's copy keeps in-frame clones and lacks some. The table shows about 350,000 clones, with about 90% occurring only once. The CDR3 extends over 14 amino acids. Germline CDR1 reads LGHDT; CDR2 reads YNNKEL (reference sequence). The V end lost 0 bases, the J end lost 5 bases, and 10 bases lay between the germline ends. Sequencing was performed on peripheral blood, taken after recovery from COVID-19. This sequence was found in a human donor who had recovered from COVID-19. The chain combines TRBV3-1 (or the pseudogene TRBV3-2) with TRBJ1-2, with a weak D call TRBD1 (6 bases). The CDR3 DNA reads TGTGCCAGCAGCCAAGAAGACAGGATATATGGCTACACCTTC. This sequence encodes CASSQEDRIYGYTF.